These T cell receptor beta chains were read from a single sample in a study of T cells after yellow fever vaccination. TCRdb analysed the 5' RACE reads with MiXCR anew, one entry per CDR3 protein. In the table there are 500,000 to 650,000 distinct CDR3 sequences, about 15% of which are singletons. The material was PBMCs, obtained 5 days after the first yellow fever vaccination. The receptor set was obtained from a man between 18 and 29 years old who received the YFV17D yellow fever vaccine. CDR3s include the opening cysteine and the closing phenylalanine or tryptophan. Fields, in order: CDR3 length, V gene, J gene, CDR3 protein.

len: 17; v_gene: TRBV6-2/TRBV6-3; j_gene: TRBJ2-2; CDR3aa: CASSPDRRPGNTGELFF
len: 16; v_gene: TRBV4-2; j_gene: TRBJ2-5; CDR3aa: CASSQAITSGQETQYF
len: 13; v_gene: TRBV6-5; j_gene: TRBJ1-1; CDR3aa: CASSYRDQTEAFF
len: 15; v_gene: TRBV7-3; j_gene: TRBJ2-3; CDR3aa: CASSPSGSSTDTQYF
len: 13; v_gene: TRBV6-1; j_gene: TRBJ1-1; CDR3aa: CASTLRGNTEAFF
len: 16; v_gene: TRBV4-1; j_gene: TRBJ1-3; CDR3aa: CASSQEQTAAGNTIYF
len: 14; v_gene: TRBV6-1; j_gene: TRBJ1-2; CDR3aa: CASRSGQGSYGYTF
len: 17; v_gene: TRBV7-7; j_gene: TRBJ2-3; CDR3aa: CASSLAPGGFSTDTQYF
len: 17; v_gene: TRBV4-2; j_gene: TRBJ2-5; CDR3aa: CASSRGPDREYQETQYF
len: 16; v_gene: TRBV6-2/TRBV6-3; j_gene: TRBJ2-7; CDR3aa: CASSSGGTGDFYEQYF
len: 15; v_gene: TRBV7-2; j_gene: TRBJ1-5; CDR3aa: CASSLQGPRNQPQHF
len: 18; v_gene: TRBV10-2; j_gene: TRBJ2-3; CDR3aa: CASSDLGLAGPSTDTQYF
len: 12; v_gene: TRBV11-2; j_gene: TRBJ2-5; CDR3aa: CASSFISSAQYF
len: 15; v_gene: TRBV7-2; j_gene: TRBJ2-7; CDR3aa: CASRQDRLQAYEQYF
len: 13; v_gene: TRBV29-1; j_gene: TRBJ1-1; CDR3aa: CSAGQGVATEAFF
len: 12; v_gene: TRBV20-1; j_gene: TRBJ2-1; CDR3aa: CSARGGLNEQFF
len: 14; v_gene: TRBV11-2; j_gene: TRBJ2-7; CDR3aa: CASSFLRGRNEQYF
len: 17; v_gene: TRBV7-2; j_gene: TRBJ2-3; CDR3aa: CASSLASGGGPRDTQYF
len: 14; v_gene: TRBV12-3/TRBV12-4; j_gene: TRBJ2-1; CDR3aa: CASNPTGPYNEQFF
len: 14; v_gene: TRBV5-1; j_gene: TRBJ2-5; CDR3aa: CASSLMGEGETQYF
len: 16; v_gene: TRBV7-2; j_gene: TRBJ2-4; CDR3aa: CASSLGEARAKNIQYF
len: 12; v_gene: TRBV29-1; j_gene: TRBJ2-3; CDR3aa: CSVREGADTQYF
len: 13; v_gene: TRBV11-2; j_gene: TRBJ2-5; CDR3aa: CASSNDREGTQYF
len: 17; v_gene: TRBV7-2; j_gene: TRBJ2-5; CDR3aa: CASSLVSGRQLTETQYF
len: 13; v_gene: TRBV6-2/TRBV6-3; j_gene: TRBJ1-1; CDR3aa: CASSYEGSPEAFF
len: 14; v_gene: TRBV19; j_gene: TRBJ2-1; CDR3aa: CASSIRTARDEQFF
len: 13; v_gene: TRBV11-2; j_gene: TRBJ1-1; CDR3aa: CASSLDRHPWAFF
len: 11; v_gene: TRBV5-6; j_gene: TRBJ1-1; CDR3aa: CASSRDRDAFF
len: 16; v_gene: TRBV5-4; j_gene: TRBJ2-5; CDR3aa: CASSHGLAGVQETQYF
len: 13; v_gene: TRBV24-1; j_gene: TRBJ2-1; CDR3aa: CATSDPVGNQQFF
len: 14; v_gene: TRBV5-5; j_gene: TRBJ1-2; CDR3aa: CASSSRRVNYGYTF
len: 14; v_gene: TRBV29-1; j_gene: TRBJ2-3; CDR3aa: CSVGFGGSTDTQYF
len: 14; v_gene: TRBV2; j_gene: TRBJ2-1; CDR3aa: CASRGGQANNEQFF
len: 15; v_gene: TRBV6-1; j_gene: TRBJ1-3; CDR3aa: CASSVSGVGRNTIYF
len: 14; v_gene: TRBV5-1; j_gene: TRBJ2-2; CDR3aa: CASSLDGGGGELFF
len: 14; v_gene: TRBV20-1; j_gene: TRBJ2-1; CDR3aa: CSAREREAYNEQFF
len: 17; v_gene: TRBV20-1; j_gene: TRBJ2-1; CDR3aa: CSAPDIAGGRPYNEQFF
len: 12; v_gene: TRBV28; j_gene: TRBJ1-1; CDR3aa: CASRSAYTEAFF
len: 15; v_gene: TRBV20-1; j_gene: TRBJ2-3; CDR3aa: CSAPIDRGVIDTQYF
len: 17; v_gene: TRBV5-6; j_gene: TRBJ1-6; CDR3aa: CASSLGGQGALGSPLHF
len: 14; v_gene: TRBV28; j_gene: TRBJ1-1; CDR3aa: CASSPFAVNTEAFF
len: 14; v_gene: TRBV4-3; j_gene: TRBJ1-1; CDR3aa: CASSQDRSGTEAFF